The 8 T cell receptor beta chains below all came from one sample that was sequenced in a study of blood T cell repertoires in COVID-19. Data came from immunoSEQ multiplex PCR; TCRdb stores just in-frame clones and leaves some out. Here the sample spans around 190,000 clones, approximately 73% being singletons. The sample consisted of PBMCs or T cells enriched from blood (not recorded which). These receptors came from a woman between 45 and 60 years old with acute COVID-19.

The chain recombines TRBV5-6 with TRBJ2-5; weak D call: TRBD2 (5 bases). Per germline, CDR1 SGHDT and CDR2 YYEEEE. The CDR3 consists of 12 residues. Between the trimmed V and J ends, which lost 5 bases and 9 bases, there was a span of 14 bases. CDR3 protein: CASRVRDGAQYF. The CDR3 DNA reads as TGTGCCAGCAGGGTCCGGGATGGGGCCCAGTACTTC.

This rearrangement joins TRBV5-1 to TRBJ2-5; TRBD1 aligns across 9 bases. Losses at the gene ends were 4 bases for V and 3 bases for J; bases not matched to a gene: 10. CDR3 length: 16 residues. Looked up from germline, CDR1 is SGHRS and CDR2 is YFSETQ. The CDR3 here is CASSPTTGGYEETQYF. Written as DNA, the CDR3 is TGCGCCAGCAGCCCCACGACAGGGGGATATGAAGAGACCCAGTACTTC.

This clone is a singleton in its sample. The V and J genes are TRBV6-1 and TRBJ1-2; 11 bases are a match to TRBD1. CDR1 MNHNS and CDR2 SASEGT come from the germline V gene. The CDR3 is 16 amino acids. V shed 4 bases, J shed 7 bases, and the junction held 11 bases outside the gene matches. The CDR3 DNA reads TGTGCCAGCAGTGGACAGGACAGGGGGCCTACCATTGGCTACACCTTC. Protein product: CASSGQDRGPTIGYTF.

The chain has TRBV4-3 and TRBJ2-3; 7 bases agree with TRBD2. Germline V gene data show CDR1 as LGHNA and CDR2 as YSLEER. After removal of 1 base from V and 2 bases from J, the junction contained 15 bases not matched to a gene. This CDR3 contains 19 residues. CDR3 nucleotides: TGCGCCAGCAGCCAAGCCTCGACGGCGGGGACTACAATCACAGATACGCAGTATTTT. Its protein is CASSQASTAGTTITDTQYF.

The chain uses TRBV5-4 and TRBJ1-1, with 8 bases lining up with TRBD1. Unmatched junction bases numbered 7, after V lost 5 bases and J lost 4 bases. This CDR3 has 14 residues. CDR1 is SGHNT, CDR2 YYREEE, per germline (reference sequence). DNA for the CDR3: TGTGCCAGCAGACCCACAGGGGGAATCACTGAAGCTTTCTTT. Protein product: CASRPTGGITEAFF.

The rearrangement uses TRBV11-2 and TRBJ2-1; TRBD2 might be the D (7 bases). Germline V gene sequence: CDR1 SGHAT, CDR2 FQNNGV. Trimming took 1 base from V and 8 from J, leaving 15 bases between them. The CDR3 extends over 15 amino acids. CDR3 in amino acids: CASSLGGAGADEQFF. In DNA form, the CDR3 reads TGTGCCAGCAGCTTAGGGGGGGCGGGGGCCGATGAGCAGTTCTTC.

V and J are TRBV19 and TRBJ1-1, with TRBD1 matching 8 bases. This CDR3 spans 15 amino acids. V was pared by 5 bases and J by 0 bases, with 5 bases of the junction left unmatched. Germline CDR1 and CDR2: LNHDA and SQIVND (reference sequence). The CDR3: CASSLRTGLNTEAFF. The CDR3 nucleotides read TGTGCCAGTAGTCTCCGGACAGGGCTGAACACTGAAGCTTTCTTT.

The CDR3 protein is CASSLVGTGSMNTEAFF. The CDR3 nucleotides read TGTGCCAGCAGCTTAGTTGGGACAGGGTCAATGAACACTGAAGCTTTCTTT. This chain links TRBV13 with TRBJ1-1, with TRBD1 matching over 9 bases. Germline V gives CDR1 PRHDT, CDR2 FYEKMQ (reference sequence). After removal of 1 base from V and 0 bases from J, the junction contained 6 bases not matched to a gene. CDR3 length: 17 amino acids.